This paragraph reports one T cell receptor beta chain. Its cognate antigen has yet to be identified. Per-base quality was not reported, and no clone a single base away is much larger than it. Deletion took 4 bases off V and 5 bases off J, with a span of 14 bases between the germline ends. CDR1 and CDR2 are drawn from the germline V gene: LGHNA, YNFKEQ. There are 15 amino acids in the CDR3, from cysteine to phenylalanine inclusive. The read is trimmed to its CDR3 DNA, 45 bases read in frame from base 1. Sample time point, as interpreted from the label and publication: baseline before first vaccination. Vaccinee samples came from UK trials COV001 and COV002, including a single-blind randomized controlled phase 2/3 trial of AZD1222 (ChAdOx1 nCoV-19) in healthy adults. Trial participant PBMC samples were collected at day 0 and day 28 after the second dose for TCRbeta chain sequencing. The data stem from a study of T cell responses to AZD1222 COVID-19 vaccine (dated by TCRdb to the early 2020s). For the wider study: AZD1222 recipients whose second dose came at about 4 weeks and those whose second dose came at about 12 weeks were combined into one group, since spike-specific TCR depth and breadth did not differ between the two schedules. A total of approximately 230 trial participants underwent TCR sequencing, of whom about 200 received two doses of AZD1222 and some 25 received two doses of the MenACWY control vaccine. Trial participants were enrolled by age into 18-55, 56-69 and 70-plus year subgroups, with approximately 150, 30 and 60 TCR-sequenced participants respectively.

The CDR3 regions of human TCRbeta chains were analyzed by immunosequencing. The published analysis was carried out like this. TCRs in the repertoires were matched against a reference library of SARS-CoV-2-specific TCRs that had been generated with the MIRA antigen-specificity platform. Breadth was defined as the fraction of unique TCRs that were SARS-CoV-2-associated. Depth was defined as the fraction of total T cells that were SARS-CoV-2-associated. Using the MIRA data, each spike-specific TCR was mapped to the spike region that the TCR reacts to and placed in a CD4 or CD8 class. Log10-transformed breadth and depth values were compared by one-way ANOVA with Sidak's multiple comparisons tests. TCRdb carries this immuneACCESS record with in-frame sequences only. Its versions omit some clonotypes, under half of them owing to an unresolved V gene in the studies checked, with the rest unexplained. D and trimming were read from the DNA, whereas the V and J calls and clone size are those reported in that table. In this sample the table shows around 99,000 clones, roughly 87% of which occur a single time. The ten largest clones capture 3.5% to 5% of the sample.

General findings and caveats noted by the study authors: A significant rise in spike-specific TCR breadth and depth was observed after two AZD1222 doses relative to day 0 and relative to MenACWY recipients. Vaccine-associated CD4 TCRs spanned the whole spike protein, with dominant responses in regions 160-218 and 743-854. Conclusions about previously exposed vaccinees are limited because only five to seven AZD1222 recipients were SARS-CoV-2 seropositive at baseline. In the small 56-69-year group, the increase in depth fell short of significance, most likely because of low power. Because no day 14 peak-response samples were available, repertoires were characterized only after the peak T cell response. Participants were mostly white British and included more females than males, and it was suggested by the authors that clonal diversity may have been underestimated. Epitopes outside the regions mutated in the B.1.351 and B.1.1.7 variants were reportedly recognized by nearly half of the unique spike-specific TCRs.

This receptor was taken from an adult in good health. The rearrangement combines TRBV4-2 with TRBJ2-2; perhaps TRBD1 is the D gene, with 5 bases matching. The sample in question was peripheral blood, obtained on day 0 of AZD1222 vaccination. The DNA is as follows: TGTGCCAGCAGCCCACCCGGCAGGGAAACCGGGGAGCTGTTTTTT. Protein translation: CASSPPGRETGELFF.